The entry below gives a single TCR beta chain sequence along with its context. The sample is drawn from a study of blood T cell repertoires in COVID-19. Assay: immunoSEQ multiplex PCR; the TCRdb copy retains only in-frame clones and omits some. Of 100,000 to 150,000 clones detected, roughly 69% appear once; the ten largest clones hold approximately 2.3%. This CDR3 is 14 amino acids long. V gave up 6 bases and J gave up 1 base; unmatched junction bases: 2. Germline V gene sequence: CDR1 LNHDA, CDR2 SQIVND (reference sequence). The specimen was peripheral blood. The J gene is TRBJ2-2, the V gene TRBV19; the match to TRBD1 covers 7 bases. This receptor was taken from a woman between 65 and 79 years old with acute or convalescent COVID-19. DNA for the CDR3: TGTGCCAGTAGCGGACAGGTGAACACCGGGGAGCTGTTTTTT. This gives the protein CASSGQVNTGELFF.